A single sample gave rise to the 32 T cell receptor beta chains below, sequenced in a study of cytomegalovirus exposure and HLA in healthy donors. This PCR relied on a set of 60 Vbeta primers and 13 Jbeta primers. TCRdb keeps only in-frame clones here, not all; method: immunoSEQ multiplex PCR. The table lists about 76,000 clones, 80% to 90% of them singletons. Sequencing was done on a sample of PBMCs. These receptors came from a woman in her 30s in good health and CMV-seronegative.

This clone was detected a few times. The V gene is TRBV4-1, the J gene TRBJ2-2, with 9 bases identical to TRBD1. The trim removed 3 bases at V and 5 bases at J, leaving 7 bases unmatched. CDR1 and CDR2 (germline): MGHRA, YSYEKL. CDR3 size: 16 residues. The CDR3 DNA sequence: TGCGCCAGCAGCCAGGGAAGACAGGGGGGGACCGGGGAGCTGTTTTTT. Amino acids: CASSQGRQGGTGELFF.

V is TRBV10-1 and J is TRBJ1-5, with 8 positions matching TRBD1. The CDR3 is 13 residues long. The V gene's germline CDR1 is WNHNN and CDR2 SYGVQD (reference sequence). V trimming: 10 bases; J trimming: 6 bases; junction bases outside the gene matches: 8. The CDR3 region is CATVNRGSQPQHF. The DNA of the CDR3 is TGCGCCACCGTAAACAGGGGGAGTCAGCCCCAGCATTTT.

The CDR3 here is CASSLAFSSYNEQFF. DNA of the CDR3: TGTGCCAGCAGCTTAGCATTTAGTTCCTACAATGAGCAGTTCTTC. This chain uses TRBV7-2 with TRBJ2-1; D is ambiguous. The V gene's germline CDR1 is SGHTA and CDR2 FQGNSA. V gave up 0 bases and J gave up 1 base, with 7 bases separating them. The CDR3 sequence is 15 residues long.

To note about this clone: Other DNA sequences in this specimen translate into the identical CDR3. The chain couples TRBV9 to TRBJ2-1; 10 positions match TRBD2. Germline V gives CDR1 SGDLS, CDR2 YYNGEE. The CDR3 totals 15 residues. The V gene end was trimmed by 3 bases and the J gene end by 1 base; junction bases not matched to a gene: 1. In DNA form, the CDR3 reads TGTGCCAGCAGCGAGACTAGCGGGTCCTACAATGAGCAGTTCTTC. It yields the protein CASSETSGSYNEQFF. Combining the CDR3 with reference TRBV9 and TRBJ2-1 gives the whole variable domain DSGVTQTPKHLITATGQRVTLRCSPRSGDLSVYWYQQSLDQGLQFLIQYYNGEERAKGNILERFSAQQFPDLHSELNLSSLELGDSALYFCASSETSGSYNEQFFGPGTRLTVL.

V usage is TRBV5-8 and J usage is TRBJ1-1, with 11 nucleotides matching TRBD1. This CDR3 has 19 amino acids. Per the germline V gene, CDR1 is SGHTS and CDR2 is YDEGEE. The junction had 20 bases not matched to a gene; V was cut back by 10 bases and J by 0 bases. CDR3 region: CAVNPGQGASGKVNTEAFF. CDR3 bases: TGTGCCGTCAATCCTGGACAGGGGGCGTCTGGGAAGGTGAACACTGAAGCTTTCTTT.

The rearrangement joins TRBV7-3 to TRBJ2-1; TRBD2 matches at 8 bases. Unmatched junction bases numbered 8, after V lost 4 bases and J lost 9 bases. The CDR3 length is 14 residues. The germline V gene encodes CDR1 SGHTA and CDR2 FQGTGA. Here the CDR3 DNA reads TGTGCCAGCAGCTCCAGCGGGAGTTTCGGTGAGCAGTTCTTC. Encoded protein: CASSSSGSFGEQFF. The variable domain in full, completed from reference TRBV7-3 and TRBJ2-1, reads GAGVSQTPSNKVTEKGKYVELRCDPISGHTALYWYRQSLGQGPEFLIYFQGTGAADDSGLPNDRFFAVRPEGSVSTLKIQRTERGDSAVYLCASSSSGSFGEQFFGPGTRLTVL.

V gene TRBV30 combines with J gene TRBJ1-4; D possibly corresponds to TRBD1 (5 bases). Germline V gives CDR1 GTSNPN, CDR2 SVGIG (reference sequence). V lost 2 bases, J lost 7 bases, and 11 bases lay in between. The CDR3 consists of 13 residues. The CDR3 sequence is CAWSRQGFEKLFF. The CDR3 DNA reads TGTGCCTGGAGTCGTCAGGGATTTGAAAAACTGTTTTTT.

CDR3 DNA sequence: TGTGCCAGCAGCTCACACACAGGGGTCGGGGAGCTGTTTTTT. It is translated as CASSSHTGVGELFF. J is TRBJ2-2 and V is TRBV7-8; 7 bases are a match to TRBD1. V shed 4 bases and J 7 bases; nucleotides not matched to a gene: 6. The CDR3 is 14 residues long. Germline lookup yields CDR1 SGHVS and CDR2 FQNEAQ.

This chain connects TRBV30 to TRBJ1-5; 7 bases align to TRBD1. There are 15 residues in the CDR3. Trimming removed 3 bases from V and 3 bases from J; junction bases left unmatched: 8. Germline V gene sequence: CDR1 GTSNPN, CDR2 SVGIG (reference sequence). DNA of the CDR3: TGTGCCTGGAGAAGCCCGGGACAGCTCAATCAGCCCCAGCATTTT. Residues: CAWRSPGQLNQPQHF.

The chain employs TRBV5-1 and TRBJ1-3, with TRBD1 as a possible D gene (5 bases). Trimming took off 0 bases at V and 3 bases at J, with 13 bases between the two ends. The germline gives CDR1 SGHRS, CDR2 YFSETQ. The CDR3 length is 16 residues. The CDR3 sequence is CASSLGQGIDGNTIYF. As DNA, the CDR3 is TGCGCCAGCAGCTTGGGTCAGGGCATTGATGGAAACACCATATATTTT.

On this clone: Sequence at one end of the junction differs from germline and may be a read error. J is TRBJ1-5 and V is TRBV7-9, with D unresolved. CDR3 length: 12 amino acids. CDR1 and CDR2 (germline): SEHNR, FQNEAQ (reference sequence). For the CDR3, the DNA is TGTTCCAGCAGCTTTACTAATCAGCCCCAGCATTTT. Its protein is CSSSFTNQPQHF.

In DNA form, the CDR3 reads TGTGCCAGCAGCTGGGTTGCGGCTAGCTCTGGAAACACCATATATTTT. As protein: CASSWVAASSGNTIYF. The V call is TRBV5-6, the J call TRBJ1-3; D unclear. V lost 3 bases, J lost 0 bases, and 13 bases lay in between. Looked up from germline, CDR1 is SGHDT and CDR2 is YYEEEE. CDR3 length: 16 residues.

The chain has TRBV7-8 and TRBJ1-1; D may be TRBD1 (6 bases). Trimming took off 1 base at V and 6 bases at J, with 6 bases between the two ends. The CDR3 runs 12 residues. The germline V gene has CDR1 SGHVS and CDR2 FQNEAQ. The CDR3 nucleotides are TGTGCCAGCAGCTTAGGGACAGCTGAAGCTTTCTTT. It is translated as CASSLGTAEAFF.

The V call is TRBV19, the J call TRBJ2-6; a weak D match, TRBD2 (5 bases). CDR1 and CDR2 from the germline V gene are LNHDA and SQIVND (reference sequence). This CDR3 comprises 17 residues. V shed 1 base and J shed 3 bases, with 13 bases lying between them. DNA for the CDR3: TGTGCCAGTAGTATAGGAGGGCTCCCCGGTGGGGCCAACGTCCTGACTTTC. Amino acid sequence: CASSIGGLPGGANVLTF. Looking up the rest from reference TRBV19 and TRBJ2-6 gives the full variable domain: DGGITQSPKYLFRKEGQNVTLSCEQNLNHDAMYWYRQDPGQGLRLIYYSQIVNDFQKGDIAEGYSVSREKKESFPLTVTSAQKNPTAFYLCASSIGGLPGGANVLTFGAGSRLTVL.

The chain combines TRBV4-1 with TRBJ1-3; the match to TRBD1 covers 9 bases. CDR3 length: 17 residues. The V gene end was trimmed by 8 bases and the J gene end by 1 base; junction bases not matched to a gene: 12. Per germline, CDR1 MGHRA and CDR2 YSYEKL. CDR3 amino acids: CASRYRGRDTSGNTIYF. CDR3 bases: TGCGCCAGCCGGTACAGGGGGCGCGATACTTCTGGAAACACCATATATTTT.

This clone was detected only once. The rearrangement links TRBV14 to TRBJ1-1; 8 nucleotides agree with TRBD1. This CDR3 is built from 15 residues. V shed 1 base, J shed 10 bases, and the junction held 11 bases outside the gene matches. The germline V gene encodes CDR1 SGHDN and CDR2 FVKESK. CDR3 DNA: TGTGCCAGCAGCCAAGTGGACAGGGATCCTTTAACAGCTTTCTTT. It encodes CASSQVDRDPLTAFF.

The rearrangement links TRBV15 to TRBJ1-1; 8 bases match TRBD1. Trimming cost V 4 bases and J 0 bases; bases outside gene matches: 4. Germline V lookup: CDR1 LNHNV, CDR2 YYDKDF (reference sequence). The CDR3 totals 15 residues. CDR3 residues: CATSKRQGMNTEAFF. The CDR3 DNA follows: TGTGCCACCAGCAAAAGACAGGGGATGAACACTGAAGCTTTCTTT. Full variable domain (outside the CDR3, taken from reference TRBV15 and TRBJ1-1): DAMVIQNPRYQVTQFGKPVTLSCSQTLNHNVMYWYQQKSSQAPKLLFHYYDKDFNNEADTPDNFQSRRPNTSFCFLDIRSPGLGDTAMYLCATSKRQGMNTEAFFGQGTRLTVV.

The V call is TRBV19, the J call TRBJ1-1, with TRBD1 as a possible D gene (5 bases). CDR1 LNHDA and CDR2 SQIVND come from the germline V gene (reference sequence). V was cut by 2 bases and J by 5 bases, with 18 bases left in between. The CDR3 is made up of 16 amino acids. This CDR3 reads CASSIFPGRGVTEAFF. CDR3 DNA: TGTGCCAGTAGTATATTCCCGGGGCGCGGGGTTACTGAAGCTTTCTTT.

The chain recombines TRBV11-3 with TRBJ2-1; 8 nucleotides align to TRBD2. V gave up 5 bases and J gave up 9 bases; unmatched junction bases: 12. The CDR3 sequence is 15 residues long. Germline V lookup: CDR1 SGHNT, CDR2 YENEEA. The CDR3 bases are TGTGCCAGCAGCCCAACTCTAGCGGGTATCAGTGAGCAGTTCTTC. Protein sequence: CASSPTLAGISEQFF.

This chain connects TRBV18 to TRBJ2-7; possible D gene TRBD2, 6 bases. CDR1 and CDR2 (germline): KGHSH, LQKENI. The length of the CDR3 is 14 residues. V dropped 2 bases and J dropped 7 bases, with 15 bases sitting between them. The CDR3 coding sequence is TGTGCCAGCTCACCAACACTAGCCCGCGGGGAGCAGTACTTC. This gives the protein CASSPTLARGEQYF. The full variable domain, its missing parts supplied by reference TRBV18 and TRBJ2-7, is NAGVMQNPRHLVRRRGQEARLRCSPMKGHSHVYWYRQLPEEGLKFMVYLQKENIIDESGMPKERFSAEFPKEGPSILRIQQVVRGDSAAYFCASSPTLARGEQYFGPGTRLTVT.

The V call is TRBV5-1, the J call TRBJ2-7; the match to TRBD1 covers 11 bases. Trimming took 2 bases from V and 3 from J; bases not matched to a gene: 4. Germline CDR1 and CDR2: SGHRS and YFSETQ. The CDR3 loop spans 15 amino acids. CDR3 sequence: CASSFVGTGGYEQYF. The CDR3 DNA reads as TGCGCCAGCAGCTTTGTCGGGACAGGGGGCTACGAGCAGTACTTC.

This clone was seen once. This sequence joins TRBV5-4 and TRBJ1-1; TRBD1 matches at 7 bases. CDR1 and CDR2 from the germline V gene are SGHNT and YYREEE (reference sequence). The CDR3 is 14 amino acids. V lost 2 bases, J lost 8 bases, and 9 bases stayed unmatched. CDR3 in amino acids: CASSFKGGALEAFF. CDR3 in DNA: TGTGCCAGCAGCTTTAAAGGGGGCGCATTAGAAGCTTTCTTT.

This chain connects TRBV10-1 to TRBJ2-1, with 9 bases aligning to TRBD2. The CDR3 is 16 residues long. After removal of 2 bases from V and 8 bases from J, the junction contained 10 bases not matched to a gene. Germline-derived CDR1 and CDR2 are WNHNN and SYGVQD (reference sequence). CDR3 in DNA: TGCGCCAGCAGTGAGAATACGCTAGCGGGATTCGATGAGCAGTTCTTC. This codes for CASSENTLAGFDEQFF.

The chain carries TRBV15 and TRBJ1-2; 11 bases agree with TRBD1. Trimming cost V 3 bases and J 1 base; bases outside gene matches: 4. The CDR3 consists of 16 residues. CDR1 and CDR2 from the germline V gene are LNHNV and YYDKDF (reference sequence). Here the CDR3 DNA reads TGTGCCACCAGCAGGGACAGGGGGCAAGATAACTATGGCTACACCTTC. Translating it yields CATSRDRGQDNYGYTF. The full variable domain, in which reference TRBV15 and TRBJ1-2 provide the parts outside the CDR3, is DAMVIQNPRYQVTQFGKPVTLSCSQTLNHNVMYWYQQKSSQAPKLLFHYYDKDFNNEADTPDNFQSRRPNTSFCFLDIRSPGLGDTAMYLCATSRDRGQDNYGYTFGSGTRLTVV.

The rearrangement links TRBV7-3 to TRBJ2-7, with D maybe TRBD2 (5 bases). The CDR3 is 15 amino acids. The V end was cut by 2 bases, the J end by 5 bases, with 16 bases between. Per the germline V gene, CDR1 is SGHTA and CDR2 is FQGTGA. As DNA, the CDR3 is TGTGCCAGCAGCTTATTCGTGGGAGTGGGGAACGAGCAGTACTTC. This gives the protein CASSLFVGVGNEQYF.

J is TRBJ1-6 and V is TRBV7-8; 9 bases fit TRBD1. CDR1 is SGHVS and CDR2 is FQNEAQ in the germline V gene. The CDR3 contains 15 residues. Trimming cost V 9 bases and J 6 bases; bases outside gene matches: 9. The CDR3 here is CASKNPTGGNSPLHF. The CDR3 DNA is TGTGCCAGTAAGAACCCGACAGGGGGTAATTCACCCCTCCACTTT.

The J gene is TRBJ2-5, the V gene TRBV19; 10 bases map to TRBD2. Germline values: CDR1 LNHDA, CDR2 SQIVND (reference sequence). The CDR3 loop spans 16 amino acids. J lost 2 bases, V lost 4 bases, and 7 bases had no gene match. The CDR3, as DNA: TGTGCCAGTAGTAGAAAGCGTAGCGGGGGGCAAGAGACCCAGTACTTC. It specifies CASSRKRSGGQETQYF.

The gene calls are TRBV4-1 and TRBJ2-1, with D perhaps TRBD1 (6 bases). Per germline, CDR1 MGHRA and CDR2 YSYEKL. V lost 1 base and J lost 5, with 9 bases in between. The CDR3 consists of 14 residues. The CDR3 region is CASSQVGQDNEQFF. DNA for the CDR3: TGCGCCAGCAGCCAAGTGGGACAAGACAATGAGCAGTTCTTC.

The chain uses TRBV28 and TRBJ2-7; TRBD1 aligns across 8 bases. CDR1 is MDHEN and CDR2 is SYDVKM in the germline V gene. Unmatched junction bases numbered 8, after V lost 10 bases and J lost 3 bases. The CDR3 contains 13 residues. The CDR3 region is CATETGVGYEQYF. CDR3 in DNA: TGTGCCACCGAGACAGGGGTGGGCTACGAGCAGTACTTC.

This clone was found once. This sequence joins TRBV7-9 and TRBJ2-3, with TRBD2 matching over 11 bases. V gave up 5 bases and J gave up 2 bases; unmatched junction bases: 15. Germline values: CDR1 SEHNR, CDR2 FQNEAQ (reference sequence). The CDR3 spans 19 residues. The CDR3 bases are TGTGCCAGCAGCCCAGGTTGGTGGGCTAGCGGGAGGAACACAGATACGCAGTATTTT. This encodes CASSPGWWASGRNTDTQYF.

This clone was counted between two and nine times. V is TRBV25-1 and J is TRBJ2-6; maybe TRBD2 (7 bases). This CDR3 has 15 residues. Trimming took 11 bases from V and 5 from J, leaving 19 bases between them. Germline V gene sequence: CDR1 MGHDK, CDR2 SYGVNS. CDR3 sequence: CALRGGAPRANVLTF. The CDR3 coding sequence is TGTGCCCTCCGAGGGGGGGCGCCTAGGGCCAACGTCCTGACTTTC.

This clone was seen only a few times. This chain joins TRBV6-6 and TRBJ1-1; TRBD1 aligns across 7 bases. The junction had 5 bases not matched to a gene; V was cut back by 6 bases and J by 7 bases. The CDR3 contains 12 residues. Germline-derived CDR1 and CDR2 are MNHNY and SVGAGI (reference sequence). The CDR3 here is CASRTGDREAFF. CDR3 nucleotide sequence: TGTGCCAGCAGAACAGGGGACCGTGAAGCTTTCTTT.